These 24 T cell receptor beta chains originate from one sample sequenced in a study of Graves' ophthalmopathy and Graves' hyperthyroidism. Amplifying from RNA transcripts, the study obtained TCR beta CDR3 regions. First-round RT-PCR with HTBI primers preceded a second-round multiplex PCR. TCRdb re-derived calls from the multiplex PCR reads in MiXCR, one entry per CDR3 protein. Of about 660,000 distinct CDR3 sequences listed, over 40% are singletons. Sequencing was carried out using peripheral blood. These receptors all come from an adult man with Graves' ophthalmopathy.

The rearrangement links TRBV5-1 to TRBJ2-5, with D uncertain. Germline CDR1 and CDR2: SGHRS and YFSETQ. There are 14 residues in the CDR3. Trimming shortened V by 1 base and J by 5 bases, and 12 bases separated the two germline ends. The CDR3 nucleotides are TGCGCCAGCAGCTTGAGGCCAGATGGGGAGACCCAGTACTTC. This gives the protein CASSLRPDGETQYF.

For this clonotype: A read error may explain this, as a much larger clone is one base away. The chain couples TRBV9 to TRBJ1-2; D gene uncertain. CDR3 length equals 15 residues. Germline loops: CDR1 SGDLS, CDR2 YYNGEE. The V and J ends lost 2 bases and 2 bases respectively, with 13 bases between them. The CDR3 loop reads CASSVGRDDNYGYTF. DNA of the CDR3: TGTGCCAGCAGCGTCGGACGGGATGACAACTATGGCTACACCTTC.

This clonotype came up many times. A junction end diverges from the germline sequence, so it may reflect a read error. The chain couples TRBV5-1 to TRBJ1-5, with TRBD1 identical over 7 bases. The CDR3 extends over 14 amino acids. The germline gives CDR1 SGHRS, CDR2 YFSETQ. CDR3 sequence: CASSLTGENQPQHF. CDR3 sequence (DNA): TGTGCCAGCAGCCTCACAGGGGAGAATCAGCCCCAGCATTTT. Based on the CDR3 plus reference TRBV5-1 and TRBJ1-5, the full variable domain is KAGVTQTPRYLIKTRGQQVTLSCSPISGHRSVSWYQQTPGQGLQFLFEYFSETQRNKGNFPGRFSGRQFSNSRSEMNVSTLELGDSALYLCASSLTGENQPQHFGDGTRLSIL.

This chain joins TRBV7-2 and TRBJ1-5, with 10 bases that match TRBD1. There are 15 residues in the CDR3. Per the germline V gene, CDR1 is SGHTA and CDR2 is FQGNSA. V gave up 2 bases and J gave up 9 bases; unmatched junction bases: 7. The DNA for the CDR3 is TGTGCCAGCAGCTTATCGACAGGGGGCTTTGGGCCCCAGCATTTT. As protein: CASSLSTGGFGPQHF. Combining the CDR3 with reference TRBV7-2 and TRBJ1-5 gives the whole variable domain GAGVSQSPSNKVTEKGKDVELRCDPISGHTALYWYRQSLGQGLEFLIYFQGNSAPDKSGLPSDRFSAERTGGSVSTLTIQRTQQEDSAVYLCASSLSTGGFGPQHFGDGTRLSIL.

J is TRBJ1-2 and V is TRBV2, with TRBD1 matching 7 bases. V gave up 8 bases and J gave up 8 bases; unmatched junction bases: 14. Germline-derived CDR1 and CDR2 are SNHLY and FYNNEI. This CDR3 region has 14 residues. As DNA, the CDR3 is TGTGCCAGCTTACTGACAGGGCCGCCCGGGGGCTACACCTTC. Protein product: CASLLTGPPGGYTF. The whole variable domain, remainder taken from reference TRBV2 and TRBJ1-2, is EPEVTQTPSHQVTQMGQEVILRCVPISNHLYFYWYRQILGQKVEFLVSFYNNEISEKSEIFDDQFSVERPDGSNFTLKIRSTKLEDSAMYFCASLLTGPPGGYTFGSGTRLTVV.

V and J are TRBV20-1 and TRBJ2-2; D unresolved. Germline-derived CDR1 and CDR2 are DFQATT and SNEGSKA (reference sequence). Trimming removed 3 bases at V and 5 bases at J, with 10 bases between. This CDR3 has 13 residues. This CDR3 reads CSASQRATGELFF. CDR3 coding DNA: TGCAGTGCTAGCCAAAGGGCTACCGGGGAGCTGTTTTTT.

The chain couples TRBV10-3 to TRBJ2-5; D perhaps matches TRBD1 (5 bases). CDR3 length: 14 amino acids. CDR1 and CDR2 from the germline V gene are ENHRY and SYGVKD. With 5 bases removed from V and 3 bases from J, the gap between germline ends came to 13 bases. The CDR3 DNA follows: TGTGCCATCAGTTCATCCCCCAGGGAAGAGACCCAGTACTTC. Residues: CAISSSPREETQYF.

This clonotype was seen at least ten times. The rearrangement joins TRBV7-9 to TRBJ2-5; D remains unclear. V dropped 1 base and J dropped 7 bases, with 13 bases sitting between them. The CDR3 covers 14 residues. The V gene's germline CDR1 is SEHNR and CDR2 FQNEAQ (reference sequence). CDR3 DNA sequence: TGTGCCAGCAGCTTAGATATGTCCTCTGGGACCCAGTACTTC. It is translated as CASSLDMSSGTQYF. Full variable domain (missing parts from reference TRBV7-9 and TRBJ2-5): DTGVSQNPRHKITKRGQNVTFRCDPISEHNRLYWYRQTLGQGPEFLTYFQNEAQLEKSRLLSDRFSAERPKGSFSTLEIQRTEQGDSAMYLCASSLDMSSGTQYFGPGTRLLVL.

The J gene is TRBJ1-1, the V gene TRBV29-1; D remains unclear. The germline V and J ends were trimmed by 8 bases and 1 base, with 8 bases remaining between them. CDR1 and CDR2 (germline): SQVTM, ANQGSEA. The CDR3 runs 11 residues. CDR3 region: CSSQRNTEAFF. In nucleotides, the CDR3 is TGCAGCTCACAGAGGAACACTGAAGCTTTCTTT. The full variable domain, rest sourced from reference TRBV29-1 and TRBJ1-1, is SAVISQKPSRDICQRGTSLTIQCQVDSQVTMMFWYRQQPGQSLTLIATANQGSEATYESGFVIDKFPISRPNLTFSTLTVSNMSPEDSSIYLCSSQRNTEAFFGQGTRLTVV.

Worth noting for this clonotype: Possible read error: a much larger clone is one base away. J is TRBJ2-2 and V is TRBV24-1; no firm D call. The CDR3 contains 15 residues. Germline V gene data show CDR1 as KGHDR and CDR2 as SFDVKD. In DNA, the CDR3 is TGTGCCACCAGTGACACCCTTCCGAACATCGGGGAGCTGTTTTTT. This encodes CATSDTLPNIGELFF.

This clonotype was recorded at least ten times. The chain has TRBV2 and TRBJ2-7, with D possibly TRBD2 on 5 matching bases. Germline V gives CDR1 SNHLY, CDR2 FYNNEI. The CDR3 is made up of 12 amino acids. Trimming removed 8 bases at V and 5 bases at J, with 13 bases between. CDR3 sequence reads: CASGTSRHEQYF. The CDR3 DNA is TGTGCCAGCGGAACTAGTCGACACGAGCAGTACTTC.

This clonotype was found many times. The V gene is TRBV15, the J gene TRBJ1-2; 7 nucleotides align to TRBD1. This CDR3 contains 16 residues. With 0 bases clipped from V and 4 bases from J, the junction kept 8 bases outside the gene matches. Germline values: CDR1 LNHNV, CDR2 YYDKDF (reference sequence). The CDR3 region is CATSRDLAPGGYGYTF. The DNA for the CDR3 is TGTGCCACCAGCAGAGATCTGGCCCCAGGGGGCTATGGCTACACCTTC.

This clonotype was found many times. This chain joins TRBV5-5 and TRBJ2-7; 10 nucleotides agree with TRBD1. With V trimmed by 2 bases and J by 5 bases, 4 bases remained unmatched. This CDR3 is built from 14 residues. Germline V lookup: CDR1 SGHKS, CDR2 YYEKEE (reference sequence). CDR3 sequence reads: CASSFTGTGDEQYF. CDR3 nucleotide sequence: TGTGCCAGCAGCTTTACCGGGACAGGGGACGAGCAGTACTTC.

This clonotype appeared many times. CDR3 DNA: TGCAGTGCTAGAGCCTTCGACAGGGGTTATGGCTACACCTTC. Its protein is CSARAFDRGYGYTF. The V gene is TRBV20-1, the J gene TRBJ1-2, with TRBD1 matching over 8 bases. The V gene's germline CDR1 is DFQATT and CDR2 SNEGSKA (reference sequence). This CDR3 has 14 amino acids. With 1 base clipped from V and 5 bases from J, the junction kept 6 bases outside the gene matches.

The CDR3 bases are TGTGCCAGCTCACCACGACAGGGTGGGGACACTGAAGCTTTCTTT. This encodes CASSPRQGGDTEAFF. The rearrangement joins TRBV18 to TRBJ1-1, with TRBD1 matching 7 bases. This CDR3 contains 15 residues. The J segment lost 3 bases and the V segment lost 1 base, leaving 5 bases of the junction unmatched. Germline V gene sequence: CDR1 KGHSH, CDR2 LQKENI.

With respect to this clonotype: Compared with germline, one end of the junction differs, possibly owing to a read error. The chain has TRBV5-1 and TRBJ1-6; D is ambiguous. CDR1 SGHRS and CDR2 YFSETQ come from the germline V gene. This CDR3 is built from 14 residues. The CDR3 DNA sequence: TGTGCCAGCAGCTTGGGAGGGTATAATTCACCCCTCCACTTT. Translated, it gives CASSLGGYNSPLHF.

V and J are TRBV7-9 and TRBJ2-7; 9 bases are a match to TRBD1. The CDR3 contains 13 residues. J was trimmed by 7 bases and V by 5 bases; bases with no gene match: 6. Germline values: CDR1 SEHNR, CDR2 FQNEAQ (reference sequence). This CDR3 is CASSGGQGWEQYF. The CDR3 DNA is TGTGCCAGCAGCGGAGGACAGGGGTGGGAGCAGTACTTC.

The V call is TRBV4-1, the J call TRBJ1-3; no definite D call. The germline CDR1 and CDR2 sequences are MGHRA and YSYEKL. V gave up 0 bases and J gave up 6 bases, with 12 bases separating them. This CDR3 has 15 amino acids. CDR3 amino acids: CASSQDRQGPNTIYF. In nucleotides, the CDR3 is TGCGCCAGCAGCCAAGATCGGCAAGGCCCAAACACCATATATTTT.

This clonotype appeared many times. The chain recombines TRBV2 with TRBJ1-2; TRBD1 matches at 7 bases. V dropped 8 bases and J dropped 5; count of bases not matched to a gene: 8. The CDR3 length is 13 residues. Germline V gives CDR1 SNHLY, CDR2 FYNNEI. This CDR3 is CASGGGRVYGYTF. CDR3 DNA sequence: TGTGCCAGCGGAGGGGGCAGGGTATATGGCTACACCTTC.

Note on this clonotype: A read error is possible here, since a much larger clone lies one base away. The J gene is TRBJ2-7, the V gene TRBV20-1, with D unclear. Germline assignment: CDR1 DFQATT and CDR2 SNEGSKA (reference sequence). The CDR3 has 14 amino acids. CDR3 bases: TGCAGTGCTAGCGGCCAGTCCTTAGTGAACGAGCAGCACTTC. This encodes CSASGQSLVNEQHF.

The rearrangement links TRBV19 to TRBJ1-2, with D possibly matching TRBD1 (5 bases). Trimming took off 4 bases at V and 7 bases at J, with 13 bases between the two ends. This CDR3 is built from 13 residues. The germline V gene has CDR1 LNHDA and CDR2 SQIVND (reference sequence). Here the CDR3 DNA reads TGTGCCAGTAGTAGGGCAGGGAGGGCTGGCTACACCTTC. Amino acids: CASSRAGRAGYTF.

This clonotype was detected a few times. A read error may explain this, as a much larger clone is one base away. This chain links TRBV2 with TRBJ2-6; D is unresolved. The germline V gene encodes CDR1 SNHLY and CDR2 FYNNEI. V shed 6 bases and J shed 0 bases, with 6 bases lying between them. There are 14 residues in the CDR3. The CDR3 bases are TGTGCCAGCAGCTCTTTCTCTGGGGCCAACGTCCTGACTTTC. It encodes CASSSFSGANVLTF.

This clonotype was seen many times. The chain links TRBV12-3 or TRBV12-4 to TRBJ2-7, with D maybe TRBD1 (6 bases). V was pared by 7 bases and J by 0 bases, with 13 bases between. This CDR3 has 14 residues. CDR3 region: CASNGGRNSYEQYF. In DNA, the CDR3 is TGTGCCAGCAATGGGGGCCGGAACTCCTACGAGCAGTACTTC.

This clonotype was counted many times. The CDR3 sequence: CATSRDRADQETQYF. Here the CDR3 DNA reads TGTGCCACCAGCAGAGATCGGGCAGACCAAGAGACCCAGTACTTC. The rearrangement links TRBV15 to TRBJ2-5; D gene unclear. The CDR3 consists of 15 residues. Deletions cut 0 bases from V and 0 bases from J, with 8 bases between. Germline loops: CDR1 LNHNV, CDR2 YYDKDF (reference sequence).